This TCR beta chain is drawn from a study of shared clonotypes between healthy human individuals. CD45RO-negative, CCR7-selected cells formed the naive CD8 fraction, which excluded terminally differentiated effector memory CD45RA+ cells. All donors qualified as healthy HIV-negative adults and had experienced no recent acute infections or vaccinations. Unmatched junction bases numbered 9, after V lost 8 bases and J lost 1 base. Germline V CDR1 and CDR2: WSHSY, SAAADI. The CDR3 extends over 15 amino acids. Study-wide results and limits: Blood alone was sampled, and tissue repertoires likely differ.

About this clone itself: The antigen remains undetermined.

Several immunoSEQ 96-well plates shared each subset's DNA, each plate a replicate. Measured with immunoSEQ multiplex PCR; TCRdb has only the in-frame clones, and not every one. The sample includes around 1.9 million clones, under 95% of them seen just once. Sequencing used naive CD8+ T cells from PBMCs. The TCR sequence derives from a man younger than 30 in good health. Some clones in this sample may be carry-over from other donors' samples. This rearrangement joins TRBV10-2 to TRBJ2-7; TRBD1 agrees at 9 bases. In nucleotides, the CDR3 is TGCGCCAGCGCACCACCGGGACAGGGTTCCTACGAGCAGTACTTC. This translates into CASAPPGQGSYEQYF.